This T cell receptor (beta chain) stems from a study of T-cell reconstitution after alpha-beta-depleted transplantation in children (TCRdb year 2016). General notes on the study: Using TCR repertoire profiling, the study followed T-cell immune reconstitution in a quantitative way in children after TCRalphabeta/CD19-depleted allogeneic hematopoietic cell transplantation. Broad study findings and their caveats: Over subsequent months, a decline in hyperexpanded clone frequencies was noted, and after one year, T-cell counts and TCRbeta diversity were mostly ascribed to newly produced T cells. In some patients, the high TCRbeta diversity seen at day 60 was put down to recipient T cells and intrathymic progenitors that had survived conditioning. The apparently early alphabetaT-cell count recovery about two months after transplant was reportedly dependent on only several hundred rapidly expanded clones derived from non-depleted graft cells.

The library was generated by PCR. Sequencing was performed on an Illumina HiSeq 2500. Molecular barcoding was employed in the preparation of TCR libraries, with unique molecular identifiers being used to normalize TCRbeta repertoire quantification. Starting from the raw public reads, TCRdb applied fastp trimming at Q25, assembled clones with MiXCR and retained in-frame beta chains. Rows with one shared CDR3 protein collapse into an entry with the most common genes and DNA. The sample table holds hundreds of thousands of distinct CDR3 sequences, of which about 24% were seen once. About 5% of the sample is taken by the ten largest. The CDR3, from cysteine to phenylalanine, totals 14 residues. The CDR3 DNA has 42 bases and is translated from base 1. CDR1 and CDR2 (MNHEY, SVGEGT) derive from the germline V gene. V loses 4 bases at its end and J loses 4 bases; junction bases beyond the gene matches: 7. As concerns this clonotype: Its cognate antigen has yet to be identified. No clone much larger than this one lies a single base away; base qualities are absent.

The sample's treatment or condition label is to be understood as: allogeneic hematopoietic cell transplantation with graft depleted of TCRalphabeta T cells and CD19 B cells. TCRalphabeta/CD19-depleted allogeneic hematopoietic cell grafts were given to the transplant recipients, all of whom were children. The TCR was taken from a female patient younger than 10 who had a stem cell transplant for congenital amegakaryocytic thrombocytopenia, so the T cells may come from the graft donor. Sequencing was performed on PBMCs, mostly from graft donor cells, taken 360 days after TCRalphabeta/CD19-depleted stem cell transplant. The chain links TRBV6-2 or TRBV6-3 with TRBJ2-7; 7 bases in the middle match TRBD1. The nucleotide sequence reads as follows: TGTGCCAGCAGTTCGCCCAGGGGGTCGTACGAGCAGTACTTC. Its protein reads: CASSSPRGSYEQYF.